This T cell receptor beta chain was observed in a study of T cell responses to AZD1222 COVID-19 vaccine. The CDR3 spans 13 residues. Unmatched junction bases numbered 0, after V lost 5 bases and J lost 2 bases. The protocol was immunoSEQ multiplex PCR, while the TCRdb copy is restricted to in-frame clones and leaves out a portion. The sample holds 150,000 or so clones; 92% are singletons and the top ten take about 1.9%. The sequence derives from an adult in good health. The chain joins TRBV12-3 or TRBV12-4 to TRBJ1-3; 7 bases align to TRBD1. The source material was peripheral blood, sampled on day 0 of AZD1222 vaccination. CDR3 region: CASSDRAGNTIYF. CDR3 nucleotide sequence: TGTGCCAGCAGTGACAGGGCTGGAAACACCATATATTTT.